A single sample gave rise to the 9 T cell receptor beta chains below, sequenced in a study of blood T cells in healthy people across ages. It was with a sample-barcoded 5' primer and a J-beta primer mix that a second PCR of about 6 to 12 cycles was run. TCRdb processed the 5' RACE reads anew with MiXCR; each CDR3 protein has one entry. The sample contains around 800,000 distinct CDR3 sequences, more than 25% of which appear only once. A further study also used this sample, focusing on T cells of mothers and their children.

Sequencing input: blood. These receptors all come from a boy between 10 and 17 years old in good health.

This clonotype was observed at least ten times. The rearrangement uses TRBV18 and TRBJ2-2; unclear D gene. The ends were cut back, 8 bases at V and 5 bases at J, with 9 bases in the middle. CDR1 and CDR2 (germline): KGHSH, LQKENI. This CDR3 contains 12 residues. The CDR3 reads CASSPGTGELFF. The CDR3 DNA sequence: TGTGCCAGCAGCCCCGGAACCGGGGAGCTGTTTTTT.

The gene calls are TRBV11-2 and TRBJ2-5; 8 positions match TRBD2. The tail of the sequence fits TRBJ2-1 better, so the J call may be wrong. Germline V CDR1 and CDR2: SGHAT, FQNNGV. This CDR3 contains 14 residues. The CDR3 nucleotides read TGTGCCAGCAGCCCCGGGGGGGGCCCGAATGAGCAGTTCTTC. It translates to CASSPGGGPNEQFF.

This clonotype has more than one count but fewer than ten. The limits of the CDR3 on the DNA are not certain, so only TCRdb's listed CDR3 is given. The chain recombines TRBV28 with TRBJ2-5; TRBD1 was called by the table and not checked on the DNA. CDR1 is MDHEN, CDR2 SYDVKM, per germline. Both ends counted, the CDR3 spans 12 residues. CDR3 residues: CASSWGGGTGYF.

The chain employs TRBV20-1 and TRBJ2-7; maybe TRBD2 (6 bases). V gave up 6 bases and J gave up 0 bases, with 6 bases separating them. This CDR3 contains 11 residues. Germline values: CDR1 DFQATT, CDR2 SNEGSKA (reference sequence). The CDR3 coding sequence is TGCAGTGCCGGGAGCTCCTACGAGCAGTACTTC. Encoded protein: CSAGSSYEQYF.

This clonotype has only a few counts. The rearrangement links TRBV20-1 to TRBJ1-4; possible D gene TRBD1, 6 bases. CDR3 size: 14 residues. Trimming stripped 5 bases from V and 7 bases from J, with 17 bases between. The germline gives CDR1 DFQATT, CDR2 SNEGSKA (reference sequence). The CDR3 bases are TGCAGTGCTTTTCCGGGGGGGGCGAGTGAAAAACTGTTTTTT. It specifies CSAFPGGASEKLFF.

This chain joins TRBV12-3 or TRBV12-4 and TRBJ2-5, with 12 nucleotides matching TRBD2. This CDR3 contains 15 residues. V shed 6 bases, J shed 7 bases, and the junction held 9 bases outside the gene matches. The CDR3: CASRSSGGALGTQYF. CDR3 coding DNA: TGTGCCAGCAGATCTAGCGGGGGGGCCTTGGGGACCCAGTACTTC.

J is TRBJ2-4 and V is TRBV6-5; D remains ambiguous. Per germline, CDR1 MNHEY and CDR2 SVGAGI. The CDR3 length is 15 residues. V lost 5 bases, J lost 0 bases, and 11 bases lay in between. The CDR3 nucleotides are TGTGCCAGCAGTCCCCTCCTTCTAGCCAAAAACATTCAGTACTTC. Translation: CASSPLLLAKNIQYF.

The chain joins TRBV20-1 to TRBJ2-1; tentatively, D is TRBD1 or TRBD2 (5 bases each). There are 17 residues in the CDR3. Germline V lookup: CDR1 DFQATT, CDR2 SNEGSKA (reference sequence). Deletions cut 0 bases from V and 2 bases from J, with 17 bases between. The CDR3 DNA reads TGCAGTGCTAGAGATCTTCGGGGCAGAGTAACCTACAATGAGCAGTTCTTC. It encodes CSARDLRGRVTYNEQFF.

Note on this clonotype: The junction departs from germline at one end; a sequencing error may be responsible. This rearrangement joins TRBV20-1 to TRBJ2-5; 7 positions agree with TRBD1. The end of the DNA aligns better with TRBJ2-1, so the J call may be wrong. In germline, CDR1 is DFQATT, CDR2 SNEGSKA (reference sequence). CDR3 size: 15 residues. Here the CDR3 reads CSAIFGTASYNGQFF. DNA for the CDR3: TGCAGTGCTATTTTTGGGACAGCCAGCTACAATGGGCAGTTCTTC.